A selection of T cell receptor beta chains follows, all from one sample in a study of cytomegalovirus exposure and HLA in healthy donors. Some clones are missing from TCRdb's copy, which holds only in-frame ones; the method was immunoSEQ multiplex PCR. The data show some 170,000 clones, approximately 80% seen once. Sequences were obtained from PBMCs. All receptors come from a woman younger than 35 in good health and CMV-seropositive. The CDR3 runs from the conserved cysteine through the conserved F or W. A D gene is named only where the DNA matches it firmly. Not every row has a clone size; where given, it reads once, few, many or a size class.

TRBD2,TRBV25-1,.,TRBJ2-5,TGTGCCAGCAGTGTCTATGGGGGAGGGGAGACCCAGTACTTC,CASSVYGGGETQYF
TRBD2,TRBV5-1,.,TRBJ2-5,TGCGCCAGCAGCTTGGAGCTAGCGGGGGGCCACGTCAACTTC,CASSLELAGGHVNF
TRBD1,TRBV4-1,.,TRBJ1-2,TGCGCCAGCAGCCAGGGGACAGGGGTTAACTATGGCTACACCTTC,CASSQGTGVNYGYTF
.,TRBV23-1,.,TRBJ2-1,TGCGCCAGCCGTACAGAGACCTACAATGAGCAGTTCTTC,CASRTETYNEQFF
TRBD2,TRBV7-2,.,TRBJ2-7,TGTGCCAGCAGCCAGACTAGCGGGGGGGCAGTCGAGCAGTACTTC,CASSQTSGGAVEQYF
.,TRBV5-1,.,TRBJ1-1,TGCGCCAGCGGATTCACCGCGACGGGTGAAGCTTTCTTT,CASGFTATGEAFF
TRBD1,TRBV2,.,TRBJ1-6,TGTGCCAGCAGTGCCCGACAGGGCACTAATTCACCCCTCCACTTT,CASSARQGTNSPLHF
.,TRBV6-4,.,TRBJ2-3,TGTGCCAGCAGTGAGGGAGAAGAGGGTCATACGCAGTATTTT,CASSEGEEGHTQYF
.,TRBV10-1,.,TRBJ1-1,TGCGCCAGCAGTGAGTCGGTGGGCAGCGAAGCTTTCTTT,CASSESVGSEAFF
TRBD1,TRBV4-3,.,TRBJ2-5,TGCGCCAGCAGCCAATCTACAGGGGGCGCCGGGGAGACCCAGTACTTC,CASSQSTGGAGETQYF
TRBD1,TRBV4-1,.,TRBJ2-6,TGCGCCAGCAGCCAAGAAGGGGGCCCCGGGGCCAACGTCCTGACTTTC,CASSQEGGPGANVLTF
TRBD1,TRBV11-2,.,TRBJ2-3,TGTGCCAGCAGCTTCGGTAGGGGGCCAAGCACAGATACGCAGTATTTT,CASSFGRGPSTDTQYF
.,TRBV2,.,TRBJ1-4,TGTGCCAGCAGTGAGGCGGGGGTGTATGAAAAACTGTTTTTT,CASSEAGVYEKLFF
TRBD1,TRBV10-2,.,TRBJ1-1,TGCGCCAGCAGAACAGGGGGCCTCCAGGAATCGGCTTTCTTT,CASRTGGLQESAFF
.,TRBV2,.,TRBJ1-6,TGTGCCAGCAGTGAAGCCAGGCGAGATTCACCCCTCCACTTT,CASSEARRDSPLHF
TRBD1,TRBV5-4,.,TRBJ1-1,TGTGCCAGCAGCTTTGACAGGGGAGCTGAAGCTTTCTTT,CASSFDRGAEAFF
TRBD1,TRBV5-1,.,TRBJ2-4,TGCGCCAGCAGCTGGACAGGGGGTGGAGACATTCAGTACTTC,CASSWTGGGDIQYF
TRBD1,TRBV6-6,.,TRBJ1-5,TGTGCCAGCAGGGAGAGGACAGGGGGCGATCAGCCCCAGCATTTT,CASRERTGGDQPQHF
.,TRBV6-5,.,TRBJ1-2,TGTGCCAGCAGTTACGGGGCCGAGGATGGCTACACCTTC,CASSYGAEDGYTF
.,TRBV6-1,.,TRBJ1-5,TGTGCCAGCAGTCACCAGGGATCTAGCAATCAGCCCCAGCATTTT,CASSHQGSSNQPQHF
.,TRBV29-1,.,TRBJ2-7,TGCAGCGTTAAAATTAACTACGAGCAGTACTTC,CSVKINYEQYF
TRBD2,TRBV4-2,.,TRBJ2-5,TGTGCCAGCAGCCAAGACCTCTCGGGGGGGGAGGTCCAAGAGACCCAGTACTTC,CASSQDLSGGEVQETQYF
.,TRBV7-9,.,TRBJ1-2,TGTGCCAGCAGCCCCTCTGCGAGCGTTGAGGATGGCTACACCTTC,CASSPSASVEDGYTF
.,TRBV7-8,once,TRBJ1-2,TGTGCCAGCAGCCCTAGTCACGTTAACTATGGCTACACCTTC,CASSPSHVNYGYTF
TRBD2,TRBV6-5,.,TRBJ2-1,TGTGCCAGCAGTTCCTCCGGGACTAGCTCCTACAATGAGCAGTTCTTC,CASSSSGTSSYNEQFF
TRBD2,TRBV5-1,.,TRBJ2-5,TGCGCCAGCAGCTTTAGGCCCGGGGGGCAAGAGACCCAGTACTTC,CASSFRPGGQETQYF
TRBD1,TRBV30,.,TRBJ1-1,TGTGCCTCAGGGACAGGGCGTACTGAAGCTTTCTTT,CASGTGRTEAFF
TRBD1,TRBV29-1,few,TRBJ2-7,TGCAGCATCCGAAAGGGGACAGGGGATGGTAGGAAGTACTTC,CSIRKGTGDGRKYF
TRBD2,TRBV5-1,.,TRBJ2-1,TGCGCCAGCAGCGCCGATTCTAGCGGGGGGGTGGGTGAGCAGTTCTTC,CASSADSSGGVGEQFF
TRBD2,TRBV4-2,.,TRBJ2-1,TGTGCCAGCAGCCAAGGGCTAGCGGGGGACAATGAGCAGTTCTTC,CASSQGLAGDNEQFF
.,TRBV6-5,.,TRBJ1-1,TGTGCCAGCAGTTACTCGATTGGGAGGACTGAAGCTTTCTTT,CASSYSIGRTEAFF
.,TRBV15,.,TRBJ1-3,TGTGCCACCAGCAGAGGGGGACTTACCGACTCTGGAAACACCATATATTTT,CATSRGGLTDSGNTIYF
.,TRBV10-3,.,TRBJ2-3,TGTGCCATCAGTGAGACCCGTCGGGGGGCAGGAATGGCAGATACGCAGTATTTT,CAISETRRGAGMADTQYF
.,TRBV7-9,.,TRBJ2-6,TGTGCCAGCAGCCAAACCCTATCCTCAGGTCCTGGGGCCAACGTCCTGACTTTC,CASSQTLSSGPGANVLTF
.,TRBV11-3,.,TRBJ2-5,TGTGCCAGCAGCCCATCCCCCCGGCAAGAGACCCAGTACTTC,CASSPSPRQETQYF
.,TRBV7-2,.,TRBJ2-7,TGTGCCAGCAGCCTAATACAGGATGCCTCCTACGAGCAGTACTTC,CASSLIQDASYEQYF
TRBD1,TRBV7-6,once,TRBJ2-6,TGTGCCAGCAGCTTAGCGCCTGCAGGGGGCGCGACAGGCTCTGGGGCCAACGTCCTGACTTTC,CASSLAPAGGATGSGANVLTF
TRBD2,TRBV13,few,TRBJ2-2,TGTGCCAGCAGCTTGGGTCATCTAGCGGGGGTCTTCGGGACCGGGGAGCTGTTTTTT,CASSLGHLAGVFGTGELFF
.,TRBV2,.,TRBJ1-2,TGTGCCAGCAGTCAAACAAGGGGAACTAACTATGGCTACACCTTC,CASSQTRGTNYGYTF
.,TRBV7-9,.,TRBJ2-5,TGTGCCAGCAGCCCCCTAGAGACCCAGTACTTC,CASSPLETQYF
.,TRBV5-1,once,TRBJ2-7,TGCGCCAGCAGCTTGGGGGCAATGCCTCAAACCTACGAGCAGTACTTC,CASSLGAMPQTYEQYF
TRBD1,TRBV6-5,.,TRBJ2-7,TGTGCCAGCTCTAGGGACAGGGCCTACGAGCAGTACTTC,CASSRDRAYEQYF
TRBD1,TRBV23-1,.,TRBJ1-4,TGCGCCAGCATCCCGGGACAGCCCACGAATGAAAAACTGTTTTTT,CASIPGQPTNEKLFF